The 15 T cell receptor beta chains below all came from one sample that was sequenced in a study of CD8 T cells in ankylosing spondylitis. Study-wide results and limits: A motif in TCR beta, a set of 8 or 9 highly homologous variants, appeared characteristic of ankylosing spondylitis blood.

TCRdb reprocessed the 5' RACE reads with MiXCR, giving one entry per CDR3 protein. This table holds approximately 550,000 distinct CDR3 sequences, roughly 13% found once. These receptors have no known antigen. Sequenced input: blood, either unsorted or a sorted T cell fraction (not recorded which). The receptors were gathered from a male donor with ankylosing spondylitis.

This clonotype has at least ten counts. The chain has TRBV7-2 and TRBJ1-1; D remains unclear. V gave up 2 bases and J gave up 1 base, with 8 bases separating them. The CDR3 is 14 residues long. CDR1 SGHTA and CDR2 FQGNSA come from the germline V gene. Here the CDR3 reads CASSLNEANTEAFF. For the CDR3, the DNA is TGTGCCAGCAGCTTAAACGAAGCGAACACTGAAGCTTTCTTT.

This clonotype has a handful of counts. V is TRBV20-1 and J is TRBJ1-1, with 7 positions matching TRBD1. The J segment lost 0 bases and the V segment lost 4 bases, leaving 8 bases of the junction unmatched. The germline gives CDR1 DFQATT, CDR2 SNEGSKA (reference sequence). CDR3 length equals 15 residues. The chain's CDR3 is CSATDRDLMNTEAFF. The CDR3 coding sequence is TGCAGTGCTACAGACAGGGACCTAATGAACACTGAAGCTTTCTTT.

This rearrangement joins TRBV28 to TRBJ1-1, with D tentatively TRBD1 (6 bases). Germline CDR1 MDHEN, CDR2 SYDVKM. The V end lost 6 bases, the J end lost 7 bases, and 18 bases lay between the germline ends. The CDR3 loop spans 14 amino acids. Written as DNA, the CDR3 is TGTGCCAGCAGGACAGGCGCGACTGCCTTTGAAGCTTTCTTT. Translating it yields CASRTGATAFEAFF.

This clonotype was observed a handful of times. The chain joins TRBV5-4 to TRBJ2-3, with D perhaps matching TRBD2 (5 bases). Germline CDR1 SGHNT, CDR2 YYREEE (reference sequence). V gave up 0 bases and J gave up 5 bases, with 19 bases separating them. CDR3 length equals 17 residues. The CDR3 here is CASSLGSSQTAGDTQYF. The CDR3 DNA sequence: TGTGCCAGCAGCTTGGGTTCTAGCCAGACCGCAGGAGATACGCAGTATTTT.

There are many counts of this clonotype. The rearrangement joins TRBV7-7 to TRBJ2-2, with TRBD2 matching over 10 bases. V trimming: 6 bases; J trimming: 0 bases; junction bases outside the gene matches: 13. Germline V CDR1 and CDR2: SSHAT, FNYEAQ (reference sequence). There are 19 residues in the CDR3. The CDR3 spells CASREKKSSGRANTGELFF. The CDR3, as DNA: TGTGCCAGCAGGGAGAAAAAATCAAGCGGGAGGGCGAACACCGGGGAGCTGTTTTTT.

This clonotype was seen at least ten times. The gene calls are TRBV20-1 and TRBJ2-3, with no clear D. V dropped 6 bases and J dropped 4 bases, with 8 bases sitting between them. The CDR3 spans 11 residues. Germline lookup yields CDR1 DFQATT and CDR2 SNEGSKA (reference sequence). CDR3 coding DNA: TGCAGTGCCCGGTCCCCAGATACGCAGTATTTT. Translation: CSARSPDTQYF.

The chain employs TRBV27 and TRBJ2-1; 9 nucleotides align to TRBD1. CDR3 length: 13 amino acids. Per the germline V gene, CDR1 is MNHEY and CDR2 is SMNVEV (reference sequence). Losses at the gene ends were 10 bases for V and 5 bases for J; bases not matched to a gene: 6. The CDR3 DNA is TGTGCCACTAACCGGGACAGGGACAATGAGCAGTTCTTC. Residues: CATNRDRDNEQFF.

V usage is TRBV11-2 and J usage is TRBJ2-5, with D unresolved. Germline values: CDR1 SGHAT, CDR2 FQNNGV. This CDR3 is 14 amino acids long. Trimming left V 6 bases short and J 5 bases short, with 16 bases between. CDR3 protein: CASSTPTRAETQYF. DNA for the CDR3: TGTGCCAGCAGTACCCCGACACGAGCTGAGACCCAGTACTTC.

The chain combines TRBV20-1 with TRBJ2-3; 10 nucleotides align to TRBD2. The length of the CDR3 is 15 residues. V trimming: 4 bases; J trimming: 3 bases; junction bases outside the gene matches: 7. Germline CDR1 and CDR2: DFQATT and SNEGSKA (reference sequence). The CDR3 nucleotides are TGCAGTGCTATCCCAGCGGGAGGGCCGACAGATACGCAGTATTTT. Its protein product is CSAIPAGGPTDTQYF.

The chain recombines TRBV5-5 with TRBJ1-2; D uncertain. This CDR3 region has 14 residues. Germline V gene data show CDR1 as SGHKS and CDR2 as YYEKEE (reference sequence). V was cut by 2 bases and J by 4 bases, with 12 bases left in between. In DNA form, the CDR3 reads TGTGCCAGCAGCTTCGGAGGTAGCTTCTATGGCTACACCTTC. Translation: CASSFGGSFYGYTF.

CDR3 loop: CASKRQDLSGANVLTF. CDR3 bases: TGTGCCAGCAAGAGACAGGACCTCTCTGGGGCCAACGTCCTGACTTTC. This chain joins TRBV6-1 and TRBJ2-6, with TRBD1 as a possible D gene (6 bases). The germline V gene has CDR1 MNHNS and CDR2 SASEGT. There are 16 residues in the CDR3. Trimming shortened V by 7 bases and J by 0 bases, and 13 bases separated the two germline ends.

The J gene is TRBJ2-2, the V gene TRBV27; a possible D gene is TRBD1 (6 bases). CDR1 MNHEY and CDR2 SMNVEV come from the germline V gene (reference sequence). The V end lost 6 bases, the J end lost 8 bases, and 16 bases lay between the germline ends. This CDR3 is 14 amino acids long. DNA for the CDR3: TGTGCCAGCAGCCCAGACAGGTCCAGGGGGGAGCTGTTTTTT. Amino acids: CASSPDRSRGELFF.

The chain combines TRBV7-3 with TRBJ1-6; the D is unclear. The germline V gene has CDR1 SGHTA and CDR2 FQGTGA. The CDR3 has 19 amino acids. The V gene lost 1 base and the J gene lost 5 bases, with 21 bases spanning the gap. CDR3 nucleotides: TGTGCCAGCAGCTTAAGCGGCCTAGGCTCGATGATCAATAATTCACCCCTCCACTTT. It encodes CASSLSGLGSMINNSPLHF. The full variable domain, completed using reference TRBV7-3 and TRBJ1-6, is GAGVSQTPSNKVTEKGKYVELRCDPISGHTALYWYRQSLGQGPEFLIYFQGTGAADDSGLPNDRFFAVRPEGSVSTLKIQRTERGDSAVYLCASSLSGLGSMINNSPLHFGNGTRLTVT.

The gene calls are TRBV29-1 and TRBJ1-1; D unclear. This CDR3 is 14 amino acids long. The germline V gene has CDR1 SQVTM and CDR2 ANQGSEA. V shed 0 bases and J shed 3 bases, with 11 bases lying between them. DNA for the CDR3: TGCAGCGTTGAAGATATACCGGTGCACACTGAAGCTTTCTTT. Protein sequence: CSVEDIPVHTEAFF.

DNA of the CDR3: TGTGCCAGCAGCGTACGCAGATACACAGATACGCAGTATTTT. Translating gives CASSVRRYTDTQYF. This chain joins TRBV9 and TRBJ2-3; D not certain. Trimming shortened V by 1 base and J by 2 bases, and 8 bases separated the two germline ends. The CDR3 sequence is 14 residues long. Germline V gives CDR1 SGDLS, CDR2 YYNGEE.